This TCR beta chain was observed in a study of shared clonotypes between healthy human individuals. Study-wide context: A couple of women and three men aged 18 to 49 made up the donors. Three plates were used per donor for CD4 naive, three for CD4 memory, two for CD8 naive and one for CD8 memory. Study-wide findings and caveats: Non-shared clonotypes had lower generation probabilities than clonotypes shared by all four sorted-subset donors.

As to this clone: Its antigen is undetermined.

Trimming at V came to 1 base and at J to 5 bases, leaving 12 bases not matched to a gene. The CDR3 runs 18 residues. Germline V gene sequence: CDR1 PRHDT, CDR2 FYEKMQ (reference sequence). Sequencing used immunoSEQ multiplex PCR; TCRdb keeps in-frame clones, though not all of them. In the table there are 1,500,000 or so clones, 98% to 99% of which are singletons. The TCR comes from a man between 25 and 39 years old in good health. The sample consisted of naive CD4+ T cells sorted from blood. As to subset: CD45RA+ positively selected. The chain recombines TRBV13 with TRBJ2-1; 9 nucleotides match TRBD2. In nucleotides, the CDR3 is TGTGCCAGCAGCTTAGTGTGGGTAGCGGGAGCTGACGACAATGAGCAGTTCTTC. This codes for CASSLVWVAGADDNEQFF.